The 4 T cell receptor beta chains in this list originate from one sample, sequenced in a study of blood T cell repertoires in COVID-19. Clones were sequenced by immunoSEQ multiplex PCR, and TCRdb holds only the in-frame ones, with some missing. The sample yields about 170,000 clones, about four fifths seen once. Sequencing was performed on peripheral blood. These receptors originate from a man aged 70 or older with active or convalescent COVID-19.

The chain has TRBV9 and TRBJ2-1; tentative D call: TRBD2 (6 bases). V lost 0 bases and J lost 5, with 12 bases in between. Germline V gene data show CDR1 as SGDLS and CDR2 as YYNGEE. This CDR3 spans 15 amino acids. This CDR3 is CASSVGLALNNEQFF. The CDR3 nucleotides are TGTGCCAGCAGCGTAGGGCTAGCGCTTAACAATGAGCAGTTCTTC.

The chain carries TRBV27 and TRBJ1-1, with 7 bases identical to TRBD1. This CDR3 comprises 15 residues. CDR1 is MNHEY, CDR2 SMNVEV, per germline (reference sequence). V dropped 6 bases and J dropped 0; count of bases not matched to a gene: 7. CDR3 region: CASSRGTPLNTEAFF. The CDR3, as DNA: TGTGCCAGCAGCAGGGGGACCCCGCTGAACACTGAAGCTTTCTTT.

V gene TRBV10-2 combines with J gene TRBJ1-5; unclear D gene. The CDR3 sequence is 14 residues long. Germline CDR1 is WSHSY and CDR2 is SAAADI. Trimming removed 5 bases at V and 3 bases at J, with 11 bases between. The CDR3 sequence: CASSPSGNNQPQHF. CDR3 nucleotide sequence: TGCGCCAGCAGTCCCTCCGGGAACAATCAGCCCCAGCATTTT.

The chain carries TRBV5-1 and TRBJ2-3, with TRBD1 identical over 10 bases. Germline-derived CDR1 and CDR2 are SGHRS and YFSETQ. V was pared by 0 bases and J by 5 bases, with 12 bases of the junction left unmatched. The CDR3 totals 18 residues. CDR3 region: CASSLGRGRQGARDTQYF. Written as DNA, the CDR3 is TGCGCCAGCAGCTTGGGAAGGGGGCGACAGGGGGCTAGAGATACGCAGTATTTT.